The text below deals with one T cell receptor beta chain. The target antigen is unknown. This specimen belongs to a study of shared clonotypes between healthy human individuals. Whole-study findings and limits: Relative to clonotypes present in all four donors, those not shared had lower generation probabilities. The study found about 5.1% of naive CD4 clonotypes shared across a few donors.

V gave up 4 bases and J gave up 4 bases; unmatched junction bases: 10. Looked up from germline, CDR1 is SGHVS and CDR2 is FNYEAQ. This CDR3 comprises 18 residues. On sorted subsets, replicate PCRs used 150 to 250 ng DNA, or some 27,000 T cell genomes. Libraries were prepared by immunoSEQ multiplex PCR; TCRdb keeps only in-frame clonotypes and omits some of them. In the table there are 2,500,000 or so clones, around nine tenths of which are singletons. The sequenced sample consisted of naive CD4+ T cells sorted from blood. The sample's subset: CD45RA+ positively selected. The clonotype comes from a young man in good health. The chain joins TRBV7-6 to TRBJ2-5, with 15 bases lining up with TRBD2. The CDR3 coding sequence is TGTGCCAGCAGCTCATTTGGGACTAGCGGGGGGTCCGCAGAGACCCAGTACTTC. It specifies CASSSFGTSGGSAETQYF.